This T cell receptor beta chain was observed in a study of human T cells and chemical hapten exposure. Ten or more counts support this clonotype. MiXCR, applied by TCRdb to the RACE reads, yields one record per CDR3 protein. The table lists around 120,000 distinct CDR3 sequences, approximately 11% of them singletons. Stated time point: patch test 1, 2 weeks after DPC sensitization. Stated treatment: therapeutic diphenylcyclopropenone sensitization with weekly scalp DPC. Every patch test was put on after a blood sample was taken. Every donor had alopecia and was 18 to 70 years old; all were suitable for DPC. The material was whole blood, obtained in connection with sensitization to the hapten diphenylcyclopropenone (DPC). The sequence was collected from a woman in her forties with alopecia areata. Some clones in this sample may be carry-over from other donors' samples.

The CDR3 is CASSMDAREQYF. The CDR3 DNA sequence: TGTGCCAGCAGCATGGATGCCCGGGAGCAGTACTTC. The chain has TRBV7-2 and TRBJ2-7; D is unresolved. V shed 5 bases and J shed 7 bases, with 12 bases lying between them. The CDR3 runs to 12 residues. CDR1 is SGHTA and CDR2 is FQGNSA in the germline V gene.